One sample yielded the 10 T cell receptor beta chains listed below, sequenced in a study of beta chain features in type 1 diabetes listed by TCRdb under 2018. The method behind the library was the immunoSEQ multiplex PCR assay. The entire amount of isolated RNA was reverse transcribed using the High Capacity cDNA Reverse Transcription Kit, so the sequenced TCRB transcripts were expressed ones. Imported from immuneACCESS, the table was reduced by TCRdb to in-frame sequences with V and J called. These copies leave out some clones; in studies compared against another copy, an unresolved V gene accounts for under half, and the cause of the remainder is not known. In all, the sample holds around 150,000 clones, and over 7.5% of those were seen once. The ten largest clones represent 0.65% of the sample. Specimen: central memory CD4+ T cells from blood. Receptor source: a man aged 18 to 29 in good health.

This clone was picked up a small number of times. The chain has TRBV4-1 and TRBJ2-7; 7 nucleotides line up with TRBD1. The CDR3 is 16 amino acids. With 4 bases clipped from V and 5 bases from J, the junction kept 14 bases outside the gene matches. Germline V gene lookup returns CDR1 MGHRA and CDR2 YSYEKL. This CDR3 is CASSLSRDRVPHEQYF. The CDR3 bases are TGCGCCAGCAGCCTGAGCCGGGACAGAGTTCCCCACGAGCAGTACTTC.

This chain links TRBV7-2 with TRBJ2-7; 8 bases fit TRBD2. The CDR3 extends over 15 amino acids. The ends lost 2 bases at V and 2 bases at J; junction bases unmatched: 5. The germline V gene has CDR1 SGHTA and CDR2 FQGNSA. This chain's CDR3 is CASSLSGRGAYEQYF. CDR3 bases: TGTGCCAGCAGCTTAAGCGGGAGAGGGGCCTACGAGCAGTACTTC.

This clone was recorded a few times. The J gene is TRBJ1-2, the V gene TRBV19, with 8 bases lining up with TRBD1. CDR1 and CDR2 from the germline V gene are LNHDA and SQIVND (reference sequence). The CDR3 covers 12 residues. V dropped 7 bases and J dropped 8; count of bases not matched to a gene: 6. The CDR3 bases are TGTGCCAGTACGACAGGGGTCGGGGGCTACACCTTC. This sequence encodes CASTTGVGGYTF.

V is TRBV6-6 and J is TRBJ1-5; TRBD1 matches at 8 bases. This CDR3 contains 13 residues. Germline V gene lookup returns CDR1 MNHNY and CDR2 SVGAGI (reference sequence). V lost 5 bases to trimming and J lost 6 bases; unmatched junction nucleotides: 3. CDR3 loop: CASSGQGSQPQHF. The CDR3 nucleotides are TGTGCCAGCAGTGGACAGGGCAGTCAGCCCCAGCATTTT.

This clone came up many times. The chain employs TRBV28 and TRBJ2-7, with TRBD2 identical over 7 bases. The CDR3 has 15 amino acids. After removal of 6 bases from V and 4 bases from J, the junction contained 12 bases not matched to a gene. Germline V gene lookup returns CDR1 MDHEN and CDR2 SYDVKM. The CDR3 sequence is CASSPVLAGVYEQYF. CDR3 nucleotides: TGTGCCAGCAGCCCAGTATTGGCGGGAGTATACGAGCAGTACTTC.

J is TRBJ1-2 and V is TRBV4-3; 9 nucleotides agree with TRBD1. CDR3 size: 16 residues. Trimming took 1 base from V and 3 from J; bases not matched to a gene: 6. In germline, CDR1 is LGHNA, CDR2 YSLEER. The CDR3 DNA follows: TGCGCCAGCAGCCAAGGCGGGGGACAGGGTGACTATGGCTACACCTTC. Amino acids: CASSQGGGQGDYGYTF.

A few counts support this clone. V gene TRBV28 combines with J gene TRBJ1-1; possibly TRBD1 for D (6 bases). The CDR3 totals 14 residues. CDR1 is MDHEN and CDR2 is SYDVKM in the germline V gene. Trimming took 5 bases from V and 3 from J, leaving 13 bases between them. CDR3 nucleotide sequence: TGTGCCAGCAGTCCAGGGACACGGCACACTGAAGCTTTCTTT. This gives the protein CASSPGTRHTEAFF.

This clone was observed many times. The rearrangement joins TRBV19 to TRBJ1-2; D is uncertain. Germline loops: CDR1 LNHDA, CDR2 SQIVND (reference sequence). The germline V and J ends were trimmed by 5 bases and 4 bases, with 17 bases remaining between them. This CDR3 comprises 15 residues. As DNA, the CDR3 is TGTGCCAGTAGTCTTTCTTCGACGGGATTCTATGGCTACACCTTC. It specifies CASSLSSTGFYGYTF.

This clone was counted many times. The chain is built from TRBV4-3 and TRBJ2-2; 10 bases fit TRBD2. There are 17 residues in the CDR3. V shed 0 bases and J 9 bases; nucleotides not matched to a gene: 10. Germline V gene data show CDR1 as LGHNA and CDR2 as YSLEER. CDR3 bases: TGCGCCAGCAGCCAAGATTTTGGAGCGGGGGGGCCCCGGGAGCTGTTTTTT. Amino acid sequence: CASSQDFGAGGPRELFF.

This clone was found a few times. This chain connects TRBV28 to TRBJ2-4; the match to TRBD2 covers 9 bases. CDR1 MDHEN and CDR2 SYDVKM come from the germline V gene. Trimming cost V 2 bases and J 0 bases; bases outside gene matches: 2. This CDR3 spans 16 amino acids. CDR3 DNA: TGTGCCAGCAGTTTAGCACTAGCGGGAGCCAAAAACATTCAGTACTTC. This encodes CASSLALAGAKNIQYF.